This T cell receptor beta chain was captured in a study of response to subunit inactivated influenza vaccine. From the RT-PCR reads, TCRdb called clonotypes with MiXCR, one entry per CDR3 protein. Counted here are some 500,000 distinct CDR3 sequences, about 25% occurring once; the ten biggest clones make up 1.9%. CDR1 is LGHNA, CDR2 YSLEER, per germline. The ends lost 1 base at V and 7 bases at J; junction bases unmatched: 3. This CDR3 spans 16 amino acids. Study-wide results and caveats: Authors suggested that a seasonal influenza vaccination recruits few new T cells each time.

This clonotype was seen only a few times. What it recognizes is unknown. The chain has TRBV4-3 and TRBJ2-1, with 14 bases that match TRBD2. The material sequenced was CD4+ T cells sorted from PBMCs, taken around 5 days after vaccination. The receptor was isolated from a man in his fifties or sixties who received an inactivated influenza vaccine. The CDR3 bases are TGCGCCAGCAGCCAAGCAGGACTAGCGGGAGGAAATGAGCAGTTCTTC. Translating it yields CASSQAGLAGGNEQFF.